Sequencing of this T cell receptor (beta chain) was carried out in a study of cytomegalovirus exposure and HLA in healthy donors (dated by TCRdb to 2016 to 2017). Regarding the research as a whole: An earlier analysis of some 600 of the donors reported about 260 Gb of sequence data and 100 million to 120 million unique TCR beta sequences obtained from some 170 million T cells. An earlier analysis of approximately 640 of the donors applied high-throughput TCR beta sequencing to assess whether each TCR beta V gene segment acted as functional or pseudogenic. High-throughput TCR immunosequencing, statistical association of individual TCRs with disease status, and machine learning were combined to predict cytomegalovirus infection status. Besides the first cohort of around 700 subjects, a separate validation cohort made up of about 120 different subjects was used. Typing coverage differed by locus: A, B, C, DRB1 and DQB1 were typed in roughly 620-630 donors, DQA1 in 522, DPA1 in approximately 600, and DPB1 in approximately 450. Every discovery cohort repertoire had been produced on one sequencing platform. Rather than using new phenotypic data, the later analysis identified candidate immune exposures from TCR beta sequences and from how often those sequences occurred across donors. Among some 400 genotyped donors of the cohort, an average of roughly 240,000 unique TCR beta nucleotide sequences were sequenced per donor, about a sixth of them non-productive. A later analysis re-analyzed previously published TCR beta repertoires from several hundred donors and added high-resolution HLA genotyping to study TCR occurrence patterns. The study aimed to test whether signatures of past pathogen exposure could be identified by cataloging public T cell receptors. Of the roughly 390 genotyped donors, approximately 82% fell in the genetic ancestry cluster associated with self-reported Caucasian donors. An early release covering roughly 600 HLA-typed donors comprised 250 to 350 gigabases of sequencing data and about 90 million unique TCR sequences. Using immunosequencing, the study profiled T cell repertoires from around 680 subjects and related those repertoires to cytomegalovirus serostatus. A later genetic analysis used genome-wide SNP genotypes for about three fifths of the 666 donors, treating that subset as a discovery cohort. Donor age, sex, ethnicity and CMV serostatus were compiled alongside the repertoire data. HLA typing covered class I and class II loci at four-digit resolution. Roughly five DR-DQ haplotypes were treated as single units for association and clustering because of strong linkage in the cohort. On the study overall, not on this receptor specifically: An association between a missense DCLRE1C variant and V-gene and J-gene trimming of TCR beta chains was found in a later genetic analysis and replicated in an independent cohort. Linkage disequilibrium might explain the correlated functional status among segregating V segments, but an unknown experimental factor could not be excluded. In both the original and validation cohorts, the classifier was reported to diagnose cytomegalovirus status with high specificity and sensitivity. In the study, around 160 TCR beta chains were listed as associated with cytomegalovirus. A few of the identified cytomegalovirus-associated TCR beta chains were confirmed in vitro to be specific for cytomegalovirus antigens. It was suggested by the authors that the approach could potentially be generalized to other disease states and immunological phenotypes. This cohort had only TCR beta chains sequenced, and the lack of alpha or paired-chain data limited which features could be detected. A later analysis associated 15,000 or so TCR beta sequences with specific HLA alleles at a false discovery rate of 0.05. A cluster of highly shared sequence variants was judged likely to be a technical artifact of the sequencing pipeline. While some public TCRs were present in many individuals, most TCR sequences turned up only very rarely across donors. An earlier analysis of several hundred of the donors showed that most TCR beta V segments appeared in productive rearrangements either about 87% or about 30% of the time, which broadly matched IMGT annotations. Sequencing depth was assumed to be roughly uniform across donors in the presence/absence analyses, though that assumption may not hold. In a later genetic analysis, fewer N-insertions in productive TCRs were reported among donors in an Asian-associated ancestry cluster than the roughly 640-donor mean. CMV serostatus was the only immune exposure information available for the cohort. HLA typing was unavailable for some donors at each locus, so association tests used only the typed subset. A further reported finding was that TCR beta sequences accurately predicted the HLA-A and HLA-B alleles for most subjects in the first cohort. Assigning TCR associations to individual alleles was difficult when HLA alleles, especially DR and DQ, strongly co-occurred. In a later analysis, the rate of TCR association differed among HLA loci, with DRB1 alleles having the most associated TCRs and HLA-C alleles having the fewest. In a later analysis, HLA-associated TCR beta chains showed more clonal expansion and lower generation probabilities than non-associated chains that were equally common. A later analysis reported that several top co-occurrence clusters appeared linked to parvovirus B19, influenza, CMV and Epstein-Barr virus. About 17 rarely observed V segments, including chromosome 9 orphons, were excluded from the earlier analysis of several hundred of the donors because counts were too low. Because the 87-base-pair reads could not distinguish some IMGT-functional V segments, including TRBV6-2 and TRBV6-3, those segments were excluded. A later analysis found that most CMV-associated TCR beta chains appeared HLA-restricted, with HLA associations seemingly driven largely by CMV exposure.

In total, 500 to 700 healthy bone marrow donors made up the cohort. All cohort members were sampled while nominally healthy, although unrecorded immune exposures were likely present. The donor tested CMV seropositive and was one of the 289 seropositive cohort members. Every donor gave a peripheral blood sample, and the peripheral blood mononuclear cells from that sample were used for TCR beta sequencing. The Qiagen DNeasy Blood Extraction Kit was used to extract genomic DNA from the blood cell samples. Receptor libraries were prepared by the immunoSEQ multiplex PCR assay. For the multiplex PCR, a mixture combining 60 forward primers for TCR Vbeta segments and 13 reverse primers for TCR Jbeta segments was used. Amplification of the CDR3 region of rearranged TCR beta genes was performed with a multiplex PCR assay on genomic DNA. The amplified TCR beta libraries were sequenced on the Illumina HiSeq System as 87-base-pair reads. Turning to the authors' computational methods: In a later analysis, tens of millions of unique TCR beta chains were counted across the roughly 610 repertoires, and approximately 11 million of these chains were shared by at least two donors. Raw reads were error-corrected and collapsed into unique sequences by a nearest-neighbor algorithm in which closely related sequences were merged to remove PCR and sequencing errors. Alignment of CDR3 sequences to IMGT reference sequences was used to assign V, D and J gene segments. Each retained sequence needed at least a six-nucleotide match to both a V gene segment and a J gene segment. Rearrangements were called productive when the CDR3 lacked stop codons and stayed in frame with V and J; all others were non-productive. CDR3 was defined according to IMGT convention as the region running from the second conserved V-encoded cysteine to the conserved J-encoded phenylalanine. The earlier analysis of about 590 of the donors excluded sequences that lacked an unambiguous match to a single V gene segment. An earlier analysis of fewer than 650 of the donors classified V segments as functional when productive rearrangements were above 56.7% and as segregating when the standard deviation between donors was above 5%. A statistical classification framework was built to diagnose cytomegalovirus status from the catalog of TCR beta chain sequences. In a later analysis, V and J genes were assigned by comparing TCR nucleotide sequences against IMGT/GENE-DB human TR gene sequences. In a later analysis, CDR3 sequences and most-parsimonious VDJ recombination scenarios were assigned using the TCRdist pipeline. In a later analysis, each TCR beta chain was defined by its CDR3 amino acid sequence together with its V-gene family, and reads lacking a unique V-gene family were excluded. In a later analysis, a few hundred highly shared, low-generation-probability nucleotide sequences were removed to address suspected cross-contamination and a sequencing artifact. For each public chain, a later analysis derived a clonal expansion index from normalized ranks of inferred template counts within each repertoire. In a later analysis, generation probabilities were computed with a VDJ recombination model fitted to out-of-frame rearrangements, and the resulting probabilities were checked against IGoR. In a later analysis, TCR-TCR, TCR-HLA and TCR-CMV co-occurrence was scored with hypergeometric tests, and a repertoire-size bias correction was applied to TCR pairs. In a later analysis, false discovery rates were estimated by permuting HLA or CMV assignments 20 times. In a later analysis, co-occurring TCRs were grouped using DBSCAN, and TCRdist sequence similarity was added for clustering within HLA-allele-positive subsets. Co-occurrence clustering excluded repertoires with fewer than 30,000 or more than 120,000 public chains, plus five with anomalous nucleotide sharing. What TCRdb holds here is the immuneACCESS table cut down to in-frame rearrangements. Part of the clones is not present; checked against another copy, under half of the missing clones reflect an unresolved V gene, and the others are unexplained. V, J and clone size are taken as reported in that table, and D and trimming were inferred from the DNA itself. This sample lists tens of thousands of clones; 70% to 90% were detected once. Of the sample, about 10% is held by the ten largest clones.

About this clone: Its antigen has not been determined. Per-base qualities were not stored, and no clone one base away is much larger.

The CDR3, from cysteine to phenylalanine, totals 15 residues. Of the read, only the CDR3 DNA is kept; its 45 bases are in frame from base 1. V is clipped by 5 bases and J by 4 bases, and the sequence between their germline boundaries is 17 bases long. As encoded in the germline V gene, CDR1 is MDHEN while CDR2 is SYDVKM. The sequenced sample was PBMCs. The V and J segments used are TRBV28 and TRBJ1-1; no confident D gene assignment can be made. The TCR comes from a woman between 40 and 55 years old in good health and CMV-seropositive. The CDR3 protein sequence reads: CASSTPLSGSTEAFF. The DNA sequence is given as TGTGCCAGCAGTACGCCGCTCAGTGGCTCCACTGAAGCTTTCTTT.